This T cell receptor beta chain appears in the sequencing data of a study of blood T cells in healthy people across ages. Overall study context: Using template switching, researchers captured about one barcoded beta molecule for each two T cells.

Then a second PCR, running about 7 to 11 cycles, was carried out with a sample-barcoded 5' primer and a J-beta primer mix. One entry per CDR3 protein, called by TCRdb with MiXCR from the 5' RACE reads. The table lists roughly 860,000 distinct CDR3 sequences, under 80% of them singletons. Study outcomes and limitations: Age advanced and TCR beta diversity per million T cells fell, roughly linearly.

This clonotype appeared a few times. Its specificity is not known. Per germline, CDR1 SGDLS and CDR2 YYNGEE. The CDR3 has 14 residues. The sample consisted of blood. The gene calls are TRBV9 and TRBJ2-4; 9 bases fit TRBD2. The better agreement between TRBJ2-7 and the DNA end casts doubt on the J call. The clonotype was recovered from a man aged 30 to 39 in good health. The CDR3 here is CASSDLAREGEQYF. The CDR3, as DNA: TGTGCCAGCAGTGACCTTGCGCGGGAGGGCGAGCAGTACTTC.